This is a list of T cell receptor beta chains from one sample in a study of blood T cell repertoires in COVID-19. Using immunoSEQ multiplex PCR, the repertoire was profiled, and TCRdb retains in-frame clones only, with some absent. The sample holds 55,000 to 75,000 clones, roughly nine tenths seen once. The sequencing sample was made of peripheral blood. The receptors were gathered from a man aged 55 to 69 with acute or convalescent COVID-19. Both conserved end residues are part of each CDR3. Each record gives: J gene, D gene, V gene, clone size, CDR3 length, CDR3 protein, CDR3 DNA. A D gene is named only where the DNA matches it firmly. Rows may omit the clone size; those that give it use once, few, many or a size class.

>TRBJ1-6|.|TRBV3-1/TRBV3-2|.|14
CASSQWGEGSPLHF
TGTGCCAGCAGCCAATGGGGGGAGGGATCACCCCTCCACTTT
>TRBJ1-2|.|TRBV7-9|.|14
CASSRPTTLDGYTF
TGTGCCAGCAGCAGACCGACTACACTAGATGGCTACACCTTC
>TRBJ1-5|.|TRBV4-1|.|14
CASSQVTGNQPQHF
TGCGCCAGCAGCCAAGTAACAGGGAATCAGCCCCAGCATTTT
>TRBJ1-5|TRBD1|TRBV30|.|15
CAWSQGTGGFQPQHF
TGTGCCTGGAGTCAGGGGACAGGGGGGTTTCAGCCCCAGCATTTT
>TRBJ2-7|.|TRBV5-5|.|14
CASSPQGPEGEQYF
TGTGCCAGCAGCCCCCAGGGGCCCGAGGGGGAGCAGTACTTC
>TRBJ2-7|.|TRBV3-1/TRBV3-2|.|15
CASSQEVIVSYEQYF
TGTGCCAGCAGCCAAGAAGTGATAGTATCCTACGAGCAGTACTTC
>TRBJ2-7|.|TRBV9|once|15
CASSVAQGGGNEQYF
TGTGCCAGCAGCGTAGCTCAGGGAGGCGGCAACGAGCAGTACTTC
>TRBJ1-4|TRBD1|TRBV5-1|.|16
CASSLRGRTGGEKLFF
TGCGCCAGCAGCTTGAGGGGGCGGACAGGGGGCGAAAAACTGTTTTTT
>TRBJ2-3|.|TRBV2|.|13
CASSDGGTDTQYF
TGTGCCAGCAGTGATGGAGGCACAGATACGCAGTATTTT
>TRBJ2-1|.|TRBV19|.|16
CASSPRQVPSYNEQFF
TGTGCCAGTAGTCCTCGACAGGTTCCCTCCTACAATGAGCAGTTCTTC
>TRBJ1-2|.|TRBV3-1/TRBV3-2|.|14
CASSLTGITNGYTF
TGTGCCAGCAGCCTCACGGGGATAACCAATGGCTACACCTTC
>TRBJ1-1|TRBD1|TRBV18|.|13
CASSRDRATEAFF
TGTGCCAGCTCACGGGACAGGGCTACTGAAGCTTTCTTT
>TRBJ2-7|TRBD1|TRBV6-1|few|14
CASSDPDREDEQYF
TGTGCCAGCAGTGACCCGGACAGGGAGGACGAGCAGTACTTC
>TRBJ1-6|.|TRBV6-5|.|14
CASSLQGRESPLHF
TGTGCCAGCAGTTTACAGGGAAGGGAGTCACCCCTCCACTTT
>TRBJ1-6|.|TRBV7-9|.|17
CASSFWSPDSAYSPLHF
TGTGCCAGCAGCTTTTGGTCCCCAGACAGCGCGTATTCACCCCTCCACTTT
>TRBJ1-5|.|TRBV6-5|.|13
CASVYRLDQPQHF
TGTGCCAGCGTCTACAGATTAGATCAGCCCCAGCATTTT
>TRBJ2-3|TRBD1|TRBV6-4|.|13
CASSVDRGNTQYF
TGTGCCAGCAGTGTGGACAGGGGCAATACGCAGTATTTT
>TRBJ2-3|TRBD2|TRBV9|.|16
CASSVRSGVGTDTQYF
TGTGCCAGCAGCGTAAGGAGCGGGGTGGGCACAGATACGCAGTATTTT
>TRBJ1-2|TRBD1|TRBV3-1/TRBV3-2|.|17
CASSQGQGVVGNYGYTF
TGTGCCAGCAGCCAAGGACAGGGGGTCGTGGGGAACTATGGCTACACCTTC
>TRBJ1-6|TRBD1|TRBV5-5|.|13
CASSPDRDSPLHF
TGTGCCAGCAGCCCGGACAGGGATTCGCCCCTCCACTTT
>TRBJ1-5|.|TRBV5-4|.|15
CASSLDGRDNQPQHF
TGTGCCAGCAGCTTGGACGGACGGGACAATCAGCCCCAGCATTTT
>TRBJ2-1|TRBD1|TRBV12-3/TRBV12-4|.|11
CASSRTGNKFF
TGTGCCAGCAGCAGGACAGGGAATAAGTTCTTC
>TRBJ2-7|TRBD1|TRBV6-5|.|14
CASTRDRGLSEQYF
TGTGCCAGCACCCGGGACAGGGGGCTTTCCGAGCAGTACTTC
>TRBJ1-1|.|TRBV4-2|.|14
CASSQGAPNTEAFF
TGTGCCAGCAGCCAAGGGGCCCCGAACACTGAAGCTTTCTTT
>TRBJ2-7|.|TRBV6-6|.|13
CASSYLQGIEQYF
TGTGCCAGCAGTTACTTACAGGGAATCGAGCAGTACTTC
>TRBJ1-2|.|TRBV6-5|.|14
CASSPTGGSYGYTF
TGTGCCAGCAGCCCCACTGGGGGCTCATATGGCTACACCTTC
>TRBJ2-7|.|TRBV15|.|15
CAIRYLPQGSYEQYF
TGTGCCATCCGATATCTCCCCCAGGGATCCTACGAGCAGTACTTC
>TRBJ1-1|.|TRBV9|.|15
CASSGGSGANTEAFF
TGTGCCAGCAGCGGAGGAAGCGGGGCGAACACTGAAGCTTTCTTT
>TRBJ1-1|.|TRBV10-1|.|15
CASSSQRQEETEAFF
TGCGCCAGCAGTTCCCAACGTCAGGAGGAGACTGAAGCTTTCTTT
>TRBJ2-1|.|TRBV7-2|.|13
CASSSPRTNEQFF
TGTGCCAGCAGCTCCCCACGGACTAATGAGCAGTTCTTC
>TRBJ2-1|TRBD1|TRBV5-1|.|15
CASSFGQGTYNEQFF
TGCGCCAGCAGCTTCGGACAGGGTACCTACAATGAGCAGTTCTTC
>TRBJ1-1|.|TRBV19|medium-sized|15
CASIPVGSRNTEAFF
TGTGCCAGTATACCAGTGGGCAGCAGGAACACTGAAGCTTTCTTT
>TRBJ1-2|TRBD1|TRBV5-1|.|14
CASEPGTGVSGYTF
TGCGCCAGCGAACCCGGGACAGGGGTTAGTGGCTACACCTTC
>TRBJ2-7|.|TRBV6-6|.|14
CASSYSKGTGGQYF
TGTGCCAGCAGTTACTCAAAGGGGACTGGAGGACAGTACTTC
>TRBJ2-5|.|TRBV5-1|.|16
CASRRSTAGSQETQYF
TGCGCCAGCAGAAGGTCAACGGCGGGGTCCCAAGAGACCCAGTACTTC
>TRBJ2-6|.|TRBV28|.|17
CASSSPQRVSGANVLTF
TGTGCCAGCAGTTCGCCACAACGGGTCTCTGGGGCCAACGTCCTGACTTTC
>TRBJ1-1|.|TRBV29-1|.|12
CSVKRGDTEAFF
TGCAGCGTTAAGCGGGGTGACACTGAAGCTTTCTTT
>TRBJ1-1|.|TRBV27|.|13
CASSLGENTEAFF
TGTGCCAGCAGTTTAGGAGAGAACACTGAAGCTTTCTTT
>TRBJ2-1|TRBD2|TRBV5-1|.|15
CASSLVGLVYNEQFF
TGCGCCAGCAGCTTGGTCGGACTAGTTTACAATGAGCAGTTCTTC
>TRBJ2-1|TRBD2|TRBV11-3|once|13
CASQLAGGLEQFF
TGTGCCAGCCAACTAGCGGGGGGCTTGGAGCAGTTCTTC
>TRBJ1-2|TRBD1|TRBV6-6|.|14
CASTRGTAASGYTF
TGTGCCAGCACTCGGGGGACAGCCGCCAGCGGCTACACCTTC
>TRBJ1-3|.|TRBV12-3/TRBV12-4|.|12
CASTPGGTTIYF
TGTGCCAGCACCCCTGGGGGGACCACCATATATTTT
>TRBJ2-2|.|TRBV10-3|.|15
CAIRAIQGATGELFF
TGTGCCATCAGGGCAATACAGGGTGCCACCGGGGAGCTGTTTTTT
>TRBJ1-1|TRBD1|TRBV9|.|16
CASSGPGTDMNTEAFF
TGTGCCAGCAGCGGCCCAGGGACAGACATGAACACTGAAGCTTTCTTT
>TRBJ1-2|.|TRBV6-6|.|13
CASSYNRNYGYTF
TGTGCCAGCAGTTACAACAGAAACTATGGCTACACCTTC
>TRBJ2-3|.|TRBV18|.|18
CASSPPVRKVRDTDTQYF
TGTGCCAGCTCACCACCGGTCAGAAAGGTCAGGGACACAGATACGCAGTATTTT
>TRBJ2-1|.|TRBV4-2|.|13
CASSSEWRDEQFF
TGTGCCAGCAGCTCTGAATGGAGGGATGAGCAGTTCTTC
>TRBJ2-7|.|TRBV20-1|.|13
CSASLSGVYEQYF
TGCAGTGCTAGTCTCTCGGGGGTCTACGAGCAGTACTTC
>TRBJ1-3|TRBD1|TRBV15|.|17
CATSRARTGASGNTIYF
TGTGCCACCAGCAGAGCTAGGACAGGGGCCTCTGGAAACACCATATATTTT
>TRBJ1-2|TRBD1|TRBV6-5|.|15
CASRLQTGVNYGYTF
TGTGCCAGCAGATTACAGACAGGGGTAAACTATGGCTACACCTTC
>TRBJ1-2|.|TRBV27|.|13
CASSFRDLDGYTF
TGTGCCAGCAGTTTCCGAGACCTAGATGGCTACACCTTC
>TRBJ1-2|.|TRBV27|.|13
CASSPTGNYGYTF
TGTGCCAGCAGTCCGACGGGAAACTATGGCTACACCTTC
>TRBJ1-5|.|TRBV19|.|15
CASSARSASNQPQHF
TGTGCCAGTTCCGCACGCAGCGCTAGCAATCAGCCCCAGCATTTT